The clone carrying this T cell receptor (beta chain) was detected once. Its specificity is not known. The sample comes from a study of cytotoxic CD8 clonotypes in ibrutinib-treated CLL. About the research overall: Response specimens were obtained following a median treatment duration of 12 months, with a range of 6 to 36. The study's findings and limits: In sustained-remission versus progressing patients, sampling times differed. An increase in clonality occurred at ibrutinib response, followed by a return toward baseline at progression.

The intended depth for sequencing was 1 in 200,000 to 1 in 1 million T cells. Repertoires were generated with immunoSEQ multiplex PCR, while TCRdb's copy carries only in-frame clones and drops some. The table records some 130,000 clones, roughly 85% of them present only once. Trimming shortened V by 6 bases and J by 7 bases, and 16 bases separated the two germline ends. CDR1 is ENHRY and CDR2 is SYGVKD in the germline V gene. This CDR3 comprises 14 residues. The specimen comprised PBMCs, sampled after 24 months of ibrutinib treatment. The V call is TRBV10-3, the J call TRBJ1-5; a possible D gene is TRBD1 (6 bases). This TCR came from a human donor with chronic lymphocytic leukemia. In nucleotides, the CDR3 is TGTGCCATCAGCGAACAGGGTGTGGGCCAGCCCCAGCATTTT. Translated: CAISEQGVGQPQHF.